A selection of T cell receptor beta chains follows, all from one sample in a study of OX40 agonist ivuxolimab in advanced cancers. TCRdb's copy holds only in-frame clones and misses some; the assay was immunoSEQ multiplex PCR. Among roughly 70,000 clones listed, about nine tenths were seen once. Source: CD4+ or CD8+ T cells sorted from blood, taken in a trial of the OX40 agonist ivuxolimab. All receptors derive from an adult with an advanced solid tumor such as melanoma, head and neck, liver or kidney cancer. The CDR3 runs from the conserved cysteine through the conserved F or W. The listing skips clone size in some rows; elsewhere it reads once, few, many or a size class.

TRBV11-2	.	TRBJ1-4	CASSPFQTNEKLFF
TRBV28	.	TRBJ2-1	CATTQKFLGATTYNEQFF
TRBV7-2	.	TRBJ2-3	CASGRVGDTQYF
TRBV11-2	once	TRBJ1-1	CASRPGRLNTEAFF
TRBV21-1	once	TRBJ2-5	CASSKAEGPETQYF
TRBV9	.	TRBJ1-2	CASSDQGWGYTF
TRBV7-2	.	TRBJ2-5	CASSLDGPQETQYF
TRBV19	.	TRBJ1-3	CASTTASSSGNTIYF
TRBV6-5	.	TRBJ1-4	CASSSPGAIEKLFF
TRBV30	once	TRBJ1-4	CAWSGGDNEKLFF
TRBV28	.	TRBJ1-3	CASSSTQLSGNTIYF
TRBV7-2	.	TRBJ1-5	CASSQEHNQPQHF
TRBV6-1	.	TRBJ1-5	CASSYRGVHQPQHF
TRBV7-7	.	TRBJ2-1	CASSPGTIFNEQFF
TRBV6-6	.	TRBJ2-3	CASRLLAGGPDTQYF
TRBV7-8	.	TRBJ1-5	CASSPNRDTLNQPQHF
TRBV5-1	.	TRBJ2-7	CVSRTGLYEQYF
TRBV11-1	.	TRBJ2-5	CASSPGLQQQETQYF
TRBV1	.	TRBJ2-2	CTSSQDPSTGGSNTGELFF
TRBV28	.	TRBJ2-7	CASRTPSYEQYF
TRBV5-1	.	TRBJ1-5	CASSPTSNQPQHF
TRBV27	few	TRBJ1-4	CASSLRSGPNEKLFF